This TCR beta chain is from a study of cytomegalovirus exposure and HLA in healthy donors. A multiplex PCR was run with 60 Vbeta primers and 13 Jbeta primers. Profiled with immunoSEQ multiplex PCR; TCRdb holds only in-frame clones, not every one. Of about 110,000 clones in the sample, roughly 70% were seen once. CDR1 is MDHEN and CDR2 is SYDVKM in the germline V gene. V was pared by 2 bases and J by 0 bases, with 5 bases between. The CDR3 has 14 amino acids. The sample comprised PBMCs. The chain employs TRBV28 and TRBJ1-5; D call uncertain. This TCR was sampled from a man aged 25-45 years in good health and CMV-seropositive. The CDR3: CASSLTGSNQPQHF. CDR3 DNA sequence: TGTGCCAGCAGTTTAACTGGTAGCAATCAGCCCCAGCATTTT.